The 19 T cell receptor beta chains given below trace back to one sample, sequenced in a study of blood T cell repertoires in COVID-19. Sequencing used immunoSEQ multiplex PCR; TCRdb keeps in-frame clones, though not all of them. The data contain 100,000 or so clones, roughly 87% of them singletons. Sequencing input: peripheral blood. Receptors originate from a man in his forties or fifties with acute or convalescent COVID-19.

J is TRBJ2-2 and V is TRBV19, with 7 nucleotides matching TRBD2. Germline V gene data show CDR1 as LNHDA and CDR2 as SQIVND (reference sequence). The CDR3 is 15 amino acids. Losses at the gene ends were 8 bases for V and 2 bases for J; bases not matched to a gene: 8. The CDR3 region is CASLGLRFNTGELFF. The CDR3 nucleotides read TGTGCCAGTCTGGGACTACGCTTCAACACCGGGGAGCTGTTTTTT.

This clone was detected only a few times. V and J are TRBV7-9 and TRBJ2-5, with D perhaps matching TRBD1 (5 bases). Trimming shortened V by 4 bases and J by 5 bases, and 17 bases separated the two germline ends. CDR1 and CDR2 (germline): SEHNR, FQNEAQ (reference sequence). The CDR3 runs to 15 residues. This chain's CDR3 is CASSSRFQGDETQYF. The CDR3 bases are TGTGCCAGCAGCTCCCGATTTCAGGGCGACGAGACCCAGTACTTC.

This chain connects TRBV12-5 to TRBJ2-2; 9 bases are a match to TRBD2. With 0 bases clipped from V and 2 bases from J, the junction kept 13 bases outside the gene matches. Germline lookup yields CDR1 LGHNT and CDR2 FRNRAP. This CDR3 region has 20 residues. The CDR3 DNA sequence: TGTGCTAGTGGTTTGGTACCAAAAGGAGCGGGGGGCCCTAACACCGGGGAGCTGTTTTTT. This sequence encodes CASGLVPKGAGGPNTGELFF. Supplemented by reference TRBV12-5 and TRBJ2-2, the full variable domain reads DARVTQTPRHKVTEMGQEVTMRCQPILGHNTVFWYRQTMMQGLELLAYFRNRAPLDDSGMPKDRFSAEMPDATLATLKIQPSEPRDSAVYFCASGLVPKGAGGPNTGELFFGEGSRLTVL.

The chain carries TRBV7-2 and TRBJ1-1; tentatively, D is TRBD1 (6 bases). The V gene lost 2 bases and the J gene lost 0 bases, with 10 bases spanning the gap. This CDR3 has 15 residues. Germline V gene lookup returns CDR1 SGHTA and CDR2 FQGNSA. The CDR3 reads CASSLWTALNTEAFF. The CDR3 nucleotides read TGTGCCAGCAGCTTATGGACAGCCTTGAACACTGAAGCTTTCTTT. Complete variable domain (other parts from reference TRBV7-2 and TRBJ1-1): GAGVSQSPSNKVTEKGKDVELRCDPISGHTALYWYRQSLGQGLEFLIYFQGNSAPDKSGLPSDRFSAERTGGSVSTLTIQRTQQEDSAVYLCASSLWTALNTEAFFGQGTRLTVV.

In this sample, this clone turned up many times. The chain is built from TRBV29-1 and TRBJ2-7; 7 positions match TRBD2. The CDR3 contains 15 residues. Trimming took 1 base from V and 0 from J; bases not matched to a gene: 6. The germline gives CDR1 SQVTM, CDR2 ANQGSEA. CDR3 DNA sequence: TGCAGCGTTGAAGGGGGTAGCGGGTACTCCTACGAGCAGTACTTC. Its translation: CSVEGGSGYSYEQYF.

The CDR3 DNA reads TGTGCCAGCAGTTCCCCCACCCTAGCGGGAGGATCCTACAATGAGCAGTTCTTC. It yields the protein CASSSPTLAGGSYNEQFF. The genes are TRBV28 and TRBJ2-1; 11 positions agree with TRBD2. Germline-derived CDR1 and CDR2 are MDHEN and SYDVKM. V was clipped by 4 bases and J by 1 base; unmatched bases: 9. This CDR3 contains 18 residues.

The genes are TRBV5-5 and TRBJ2-7; TRBD2 aligns across 11 bases. CDR1 and CDR2 from the germline V gene are SGHKS and YYEKEE (reference sequence). V shed 3 bases, J shed 4 bases, and the junction held 3 bases outside the gene matches. This CDR3 has 14 amino acids. CDR3 sequence reads: CASSSGLAVYEQYF. The CDR3 DNA is TGTGCCAGCAGCTCGGGACTAGCGGTATACGAGCAGTACTTC.

The chain recombines TRBV14 with TRBJ2-1, with 8 bases that match TRBD1. V shed 1 base and J 16 bases; nucleotides not matched to a gene: 9. Germline V gene data show CDR1 as SGHDN and CDR2 as FVKESK. The CDR3 spans 13 residues. The CDR3 nucleotides read TGTGCCAGCAGCCAAGTGGCTCCGGGACAGGTCTTCTTC. Translation gives CASSQVAPGQVFF.

On this clone itself: A junction end diverges from the germline sequence, so it may reflect a read error. This chain joins TRBV2 and TRBJ1-6, with D perhaps matching TRBD1 (6 bases). The CDR3 totals 16 residues. Germline CDR1 SNHLY, CDR2 FYNNEI. The CDR3 is CASNEWEGGYNSPLHF. In DNA form, the CDR3 reads TGTGCCAGCAATGAATGGGAAGGGGGTTATAATTCACCCCTCCACTTT.

The chain couples TRBV9 to TRBJ1-2; D is perhaps TRBD1 (5 bases). CDR1 is SGDLS and CDR2 is YYNGEE in the germline V gene. Trimming stripped 3 bases from V and 7 bases from J, with 19 bases between. The CDR3 has 15 amino acids. CDR3 sequence reads: CASSANVRSGLGYTF. The CDR3 bases are TGTGCCAGCAGCGCAAACGTCAGATCAGGGCTTGGCTACACCTTC.

J is TRBJ1-3 and V is TRBV11-2; TRBD1 aligns across 7 bases. Germline V gene lookup returns CDR1 SGHAT and CDR2 FQNNGV. There are 15 residues in the CDR3. With 5 bases clipped from V and 3 bases from J, the junction kept 7 bases outside the gene matches. DNA for the CDR3: TGTGCCAGCAGCCACGACAGGGCGGTTGGAAACACCATATATTTT. Amino acid sequence: CASSHDRAVGNTIYF.

V usage is TRBV27 and J usage is TRBJ2-7; 8 positions agree with TRBD2. Trimming removed 6 bases from V and 3 bases from J; junction bases left unmatched: 10. CDR3 length: 15 amino acids. Germline V CDR1 and CDR2: MNHEY, SMNVEV (reference sequence). CDR3 bases: TGTGCCAGCAGGGTTAGCGGGATCCCTCTCTACGAGCAGTACTTC. Translated, it gives CASRVSGIPLYEQYF.

The chain joins TRBV6-1 to TRBJ2-3; 13 positions match TRBD2. J was trimmed by 4 bases and V by 0 bases; bases with no gene match: 13. Germline V gene lookup returns CDR1 MNHNS and CDR2 SASEGT. This CDR3 is 20 amino acids long. The CDR3 protein is CASSEALRRTSGSIADTQYF. The CDR3, as DNA: TGTGCCAGCAGTGAAGCGCTTCGTAGGACTAGCGGGAGCATAGCAGATACGCAGTATTTT.

This clone has only one observation. The V and J genes are TRBV19 and TRBJ2-1; D remains unclear. V was shortened by 2 bases and J by 4 bases, with 18 bases between the two germline ends. The germline V gene encodes CDR1 LNHDA and CDR2 SQIVND (reference sequence). The CDR3 is 17 amino acids. The CDR3 protein is CASSISPTERLYNEQFF. In nucleotides, the CDR3 is TGTGCCAGTAGTATATCCCCCACCGAGAGACTTTACAATGAGCAGTTCTTC.

The chain carries TRBV29-1 and TRBJ1-1; tentative D call: TRBD1 (6 bases). This CDR3 contains 12 residues. Trimming left V 4 bases short and J 1 base short, with 7 bases between. Germline V gives CDR1 SQVTM, CDR2 ANQGSEA. The CDR3 reads CSVVTGNTEAFF. In DNA, the CDR3 is TGCAGCGTTGTGACAGGGAACACTGAAGCTTTCTTT. Combining the CDR3 with reference TRBV29-1 and TRBJ1-1 gives the whole variable domain SAVISQKPSRDICQRGTSLTIQCQVDSQVTMMFWYRQQPGQSLTLIATANQGSEATYESGFVIDKFPISRPNLTFSTLTVSNMSPEDSSIYLCSVVTGNTEAFFGQGTRLTVV.

This chain uses TRBV10-3 with TRBJ2-6; the D gene is possibly TRBD1 (6 bases). Deletions cut 3 bases from V and 0 bases from J, with 12 bases between. CDR3 size: 17 residues. The germline CDR1 and CDR2 sequences are ENHRY and SYGVKD. CDR3 in DNA: TGTGCCATCAGTGACATACAGGGTACCTCTGGGGCCAACGTCCTGACTTTC. As protein: CAISDIQGTSGANVLTF.

In its sample, this clone was seen many times. This chain links TRBV25-1 with TRBJ2-5; no clear D. Germline values: CDR1 MGHDK, CDR2 SYGVNS. The CDR3 totals 13 residues. With 2 bases removed from V and 5 bases from J, the gap between germline ends came to 9 bases. The CDR3 reads CASSEAPRETQYF. The CDR3 DNA is TGTGCCAGCAGTGAAGCCCCACGGGAGACCCAGTACTTC. Looking up the rest from reference TRBV25-1 and TRBJ2-5 gives the full variable domain: EADIYQTPRYLVIGTGKKITLECSQTMGHDKMYWYQQDPGMELHLIHYSYGVNSTEKGDLSSESTVSRIRTEHFPLTLESARPSHTSQYLCASSEAPRETQYFGPGTRLLVL.

This sequence joins TRBV13 and TRBJ2-3; TRBD1 might be the D (5 bases). This CDR3 has 16 amino acids. CDR1 and CDR2 from the germline V gene are PRHDT and FYEKMQ (reference sequence). V lost 4 bases, J lost 2 bases, and 16 bases lay in between. The CDR3 sequence: CASSSNPVGATDTQYF. In DNA form, the CDR3 reads TGTGCCAGCAGCTCCAACCCCGTAGGGGCCACAGATACGCAGTATTTT. Combining the CDR3 with reference TRBV13 and TRBJ2-3 gives the whole variable domain AAGVIQSPRHLIKEKRETATLKCYPIPRHDTVYWYQQGPGQDPQFLISFYEKMQSDKGSIPDRFSAQQFSDYHSELNMSSLELGDSALYFCASSSNPVGATDTQYFGPGTRLTVL.

The J gene is TRBJ2-2, the V gene TRBV19, with TRBD1 matching 7 bases. Germline trimming cut 8 bases from V and 8 bases from J; bases unmatched to any gene: 11. The CDR3 loop spans 14 amino acids. The germline CDR1 and CDR2 sequences are LNHDA and SQIVND (reference sequence). CDR3 region: CASQPKGAAGELFF. For the CDR3, the DNA is TGTGCCAGTCAGCCCAAGGGGGCGGCGGGGGAGCTGTTTTTT.